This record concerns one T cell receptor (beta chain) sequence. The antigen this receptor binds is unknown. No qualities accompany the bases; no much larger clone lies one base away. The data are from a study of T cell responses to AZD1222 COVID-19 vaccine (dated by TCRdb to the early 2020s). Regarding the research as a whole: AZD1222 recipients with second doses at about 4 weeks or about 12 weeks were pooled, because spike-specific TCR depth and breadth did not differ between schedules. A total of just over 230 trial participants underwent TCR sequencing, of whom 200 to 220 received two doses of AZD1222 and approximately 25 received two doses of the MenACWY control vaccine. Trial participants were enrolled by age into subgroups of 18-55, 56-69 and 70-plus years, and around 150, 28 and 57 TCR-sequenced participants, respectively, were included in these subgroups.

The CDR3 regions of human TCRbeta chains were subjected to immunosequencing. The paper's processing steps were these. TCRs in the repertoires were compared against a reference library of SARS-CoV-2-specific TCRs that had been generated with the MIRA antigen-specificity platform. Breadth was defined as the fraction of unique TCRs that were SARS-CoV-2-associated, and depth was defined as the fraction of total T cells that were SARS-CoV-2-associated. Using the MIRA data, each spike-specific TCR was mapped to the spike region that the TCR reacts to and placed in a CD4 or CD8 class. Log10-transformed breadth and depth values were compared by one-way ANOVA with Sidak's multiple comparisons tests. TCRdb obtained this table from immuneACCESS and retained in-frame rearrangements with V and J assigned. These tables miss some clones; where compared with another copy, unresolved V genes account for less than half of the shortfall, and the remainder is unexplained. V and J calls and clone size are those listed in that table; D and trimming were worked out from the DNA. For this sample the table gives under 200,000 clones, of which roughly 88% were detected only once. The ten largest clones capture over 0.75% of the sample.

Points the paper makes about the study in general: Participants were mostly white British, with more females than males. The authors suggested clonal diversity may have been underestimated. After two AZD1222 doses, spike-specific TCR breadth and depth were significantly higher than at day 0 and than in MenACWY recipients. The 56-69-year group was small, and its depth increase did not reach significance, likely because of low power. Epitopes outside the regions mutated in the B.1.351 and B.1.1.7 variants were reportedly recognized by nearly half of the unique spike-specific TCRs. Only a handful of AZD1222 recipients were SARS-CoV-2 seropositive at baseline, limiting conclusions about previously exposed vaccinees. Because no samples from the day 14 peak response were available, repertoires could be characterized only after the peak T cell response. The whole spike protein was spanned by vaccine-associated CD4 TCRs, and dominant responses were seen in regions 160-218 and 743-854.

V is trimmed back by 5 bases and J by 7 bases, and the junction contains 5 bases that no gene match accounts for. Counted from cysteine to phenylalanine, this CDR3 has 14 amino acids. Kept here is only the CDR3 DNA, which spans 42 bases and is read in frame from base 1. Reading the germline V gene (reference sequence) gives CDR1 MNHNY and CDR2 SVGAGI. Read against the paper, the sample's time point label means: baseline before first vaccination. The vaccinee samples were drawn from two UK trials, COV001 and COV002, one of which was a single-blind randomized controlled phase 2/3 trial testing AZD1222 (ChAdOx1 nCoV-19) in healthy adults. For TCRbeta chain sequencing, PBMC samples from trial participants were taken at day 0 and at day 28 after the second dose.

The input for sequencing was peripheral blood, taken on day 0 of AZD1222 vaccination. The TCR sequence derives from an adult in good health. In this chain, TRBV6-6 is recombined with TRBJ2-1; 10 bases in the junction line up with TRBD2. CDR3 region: CASSPAGLANEQFF. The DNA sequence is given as TGTGCCAGCAGTCCCGCGGGACTAGCGAATGAGCAGTTCTTC.